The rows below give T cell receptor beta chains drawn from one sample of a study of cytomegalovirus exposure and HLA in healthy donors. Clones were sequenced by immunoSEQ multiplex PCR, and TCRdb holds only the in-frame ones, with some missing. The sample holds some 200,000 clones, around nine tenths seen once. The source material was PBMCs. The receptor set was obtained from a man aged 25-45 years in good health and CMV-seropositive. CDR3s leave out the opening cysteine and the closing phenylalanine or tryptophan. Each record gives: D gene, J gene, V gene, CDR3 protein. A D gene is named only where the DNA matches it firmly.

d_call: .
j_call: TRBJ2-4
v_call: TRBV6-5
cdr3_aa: ASSYSIGLAKNIQY

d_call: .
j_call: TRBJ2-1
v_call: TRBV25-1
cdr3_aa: ASSEFNEQF

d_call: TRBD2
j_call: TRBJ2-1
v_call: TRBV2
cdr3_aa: AITIGVAGAREQF

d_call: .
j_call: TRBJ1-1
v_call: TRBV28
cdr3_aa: ASSLLFQGPAF

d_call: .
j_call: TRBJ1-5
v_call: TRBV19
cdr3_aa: ASSIGRDQPQH

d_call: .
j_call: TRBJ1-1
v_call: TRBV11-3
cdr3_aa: ASSLDLRGDAF

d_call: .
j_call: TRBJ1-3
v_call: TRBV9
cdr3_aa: ASSVEAAGNTIY

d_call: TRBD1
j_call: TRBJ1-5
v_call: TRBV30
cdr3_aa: AWSGQGYQPQH

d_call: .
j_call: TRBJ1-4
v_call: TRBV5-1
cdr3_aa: ASSLEQPNEKLF

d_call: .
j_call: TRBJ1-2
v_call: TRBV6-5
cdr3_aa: ASTTGGAYGYT